This is a list of T cell receptor beta chains from one sample in a study of T cells after yellow fever vaccination. Each CDR3 protein is one row after TCRdb ran MiXCR on the 5' RACE reads. The data hold some 400,000 distinct CDR3 sequences, with 6.2% observed a single time. This sample comprised PBMCs, obtained 5 days after the yellow fever booster vaccination. Receptors were obtained from a man under 40 who received the YFV17D yellow fever vaccine. Each CDR3 is given with its conserved first and last residue. D genes are given only for firm matches. Clone size, where shown, is once, few, many, or a class for clones that have expanded.

J	V	D	size	CDR3	DNA
TRBJ2-3	TRBV27	NA	once	CASARFTDTQYF	TGTGCCAGCGCGAGGTTCACAGATACGCAGTATTTT
TRBJ2-7	TRBV5-4	TRBD1	few	CASSLVNRGFYEQYF	TGTGCCAGCAGCTTGGTGAACAGGGGGTTCTACGAGCAGTACTTC
TRBJ2-2	TRBV4-3	NA	few	CASSQLQTTGELFF	TGCGCCAGCAGCCAACTTCAGACAACCGGGGAGCTGTTTTTT
TRBJ2-2	TRBV28	TRBD2	many	CASSPWPLLAALNTGELFF	TGTGCCAGCAGTCCCTGGCCACTACTAGCGGCTCTGAACACCGGGGAGCTGTTTTTT
TRBJ2-7	TRBV5-1	TRBD1	few	CASSLTDRAYEQYF	TGCGCCAGCAGCCTGACGGACAGGGCCTACGAGCAGTACTTC
TRBJ2-7	TRBV6-2/TRBV6-3	TRBD2	many	CASSTILAGVNIYEQYF	TGTGCCAGCAGTACGATACTAGCGGGAGTAAATATCTACGAGCAGTACTTC
TRBJ2-3	TRBV5-4	TRBD2	NA	CASSLGVGRLAVTDTQYF	TGTGCCAGCAGCTTGGGGGTCGGGCGACTAGCGGTCACAGATACGCAGTATTTT
TRBJ2-7	TRBV29-1	TRBD2	NA	CSVVPSGRFSEQYF	TGCAGCGTTGTTCCGAGCGGGAGGTTTTCCGAGCAGTACTTC
TRBJ2-7	TRBV7-9	NA	many	CASSSGTGDYEQYF	TGTGCCAGCAGCTCCGGGACGGGGGACTACGAGCAGTACTTC
TRBJ1-1	TRBV12-3/TRBV12-4	TRBD1	many	CASKTTGGRTEAFF	TGTGCCAGCAAAACGACAGGGGGCCGGACTGAAGCTTTCTTT
TRBJ2-3	TRBV28	TRBD2	NA	CASKKLSGTTDTQYF	TGTGCCAGCAAAAAGCTTAGCGGGACCACAGATACGCAGTATTTT
TRBJ2-2	TRBV28	NA	many	CASSLSQGGPGELFF	TGTGCCAGCAGTCTATCACAAGGAGGACCCGGGGAGCTGTTTTTT
TRBJ2-1	TRBV5-1	NA	many	CASSLSERRGQFF	TGCGCCAGCAGCTTGTCCGAGCGGCGTGGGCAGTTCTTC
TRBJ1-2	TRBV7-2	NA	many	CASSLGRNYGYTF	TGTGCCAGCAGCTTAGGGCGGAACTATGGCTACACCTTC